Listed here are 25 T cell receptor beta chains from one sample, sequenced in a study of CD8+CD57+ T cells in acquired aplastic anemia. Those patients picked for sequencing had displayed CD8+CD57+ cell expansion on flow cytometry. The study profiled TCR beta VDJ and CDR3 using genomic DNA as template. MiXCR, applied by TCRdb to the reads, yields one record per CDR3 protein. Among 55,000 to 60,000 distinct CDR3 sequences listed, approximately 50% were seen once. Sequencing was done on a sample of sorted CD4+, CD8+, or CD8+CD57+ T cells (not recorded which) from PBMCs. These receptors were taken from a human donor with aplastic anemia.

In its sample, this clonotype was seen a few times. The chain employs TRBV12-3 or TRBV12-4 and TRBJ2-1; no clear D. The CDR3 extends over 17 amino acids. The V end was cut by 3 bases, the J end by 0 bases, with 15 bases between. The DNA of the CDR3 is TGTGCCAGCAGTTTGTACCCGCTGAGGAGCTCCTACAATGAGCAGTTCTTC. It encodes CASSLYPLRSSYNEQFF.

Comments on this clonotype: With a much larger clone just one base away, this may be a read error. This chain joins TRBV5-4 and TRBJ2-7, with no clear D. Trimming cost V 4 bases and J 5 bases, with 10 bases left between them. CDR1 and CDR2 (germline): SGHNT, YYREEE (reference sequence). The CDR3 runs 12 residues. The CDR3 sequence is CASSHSGHEQYV. CDR3 nucleotide sequence: TGTGCCAGCAGCCACTCCGGGCACGAGCAGTACGTC.

The chain recombines TRBV15 with TRBJ2-1; maybe TRBD2 (6 bases). There are 17 residues in the CDR3. Germline values: CDR1 LNHNV, CDR2 YYDKDF (reference sequence). Trimming removed 0 bases from V and 3 bases from J, with 15 bases in between. The CDR3 DNA is TGTGCCACCAGCAGAGAGGGAGTTGGAGGGGTCTACAATGAGCAGTTCTTC. It codes for CATSREGVGGVYNEQFF.

The chain employs TRBV24-1 and TRBJ2-3; no clear D. Trimming took off 0 bases at V and 6 bases at J, with 0 bases between the two ends. There are 11 residues in the CDR3. Looked up from germline, CDR1 is KGHDR and CDR2 is SFDVKD. CDR3 sequence (DNA): TGTGCCACCAGTGATTTGGATACGCAGTATTTT. Protein sequence: CATSDLDTQYF.

The chain links TRBV7-2 to TRBJ2-7; 10 nucleotides line up with TRBD1. This CDR3 spans 15 amino acids. Germline trimming cut 5 bases from V and 4 bases from J; bases unmatched to any gene: 8. Germline V gene sequence: CDR1 SGHTA, CDR2 FQGNSA. The CDR3 DNA is TGTGCCAGCAGCAAAACCGGGACAGGGGATTACGAGCAGTACTTC. Amino acid sequence: CASSKTGTGDYEQYF.

Concerning this clonotype: The junction shows a germline mismatch at one end, possibly a read error. The chain joins TRBV5-1 to TRBJ1-1; D ambiguous. The CDR3 totals 13 residues. The germline CDR1 and CDR2 sequences are SGHRS and YFSETQ. The CDR3 bases are TGCGCCAGCAGCTTGAGTCTGAACACTGAAGCTCTCTTT. Translating it yields CASSLSLNTEALF. The full variable domain, in which reference TRBV5-1 and TRBJ1-1 provide the parts outside the CDR3, is KAGVTQTPRYLIKTRGQQVTLSCSPISGHRSVSWYQQTPGQGLQFLFEYFSETQRNKGNFPGRFSGRQFSNSRSEMNVSTLELGDSALYLCASSLSLNTEALFGQGTRLTVV.

Relative to its sample, this clonotype is medium-sized. This chain connects TRBV15 to TRBJ1-2; 8 bases align to TRBD1. Germline V gives CDR1 LNHNV, CDR2 YYDKDF (reference sequence). Trimming cost V 6 bases and J 4 bases; bases outside gene matches: 7. CDR3 size: 14 residues. This CDR3 is CATRAGGDPYGYTF. In DNA form, the CDR3 reads TGTGCCACCAGGGCAGGGGGCGACCCCTATGGCTACACCTTC.

This clonotype was counted ten times or more. The chain carries TRBV9 and TRBJ2-3; no firm D call. Germline V gene sequence: CDR1 SGDLS, CDR2 YYNGEE. The CDR3 has 13 amino acids. V was cut by 1 base and J by 4 bases, with 7 bases left in between. CDR3 sequence: CASSVMTADTQYF. CDR3 DNA: TGTGCCAGCAGCGTAATGACCGCAGATACGCAGTATTTT.

V usage is TRBV14 and J usage is TRBJ1-2; 8 bases align to TRBD1. Per the germline V gene, CDR1 is SGHDN and CDR2 is FVKESK. This CDR3 spans 14 amino acids. The ends lost 4 bases at V and 3 bases at J; junction bases unmatched: 4. The CDR3 region is CASSPGQGHYGYTF. The CDR3 bases are TGTGCCAGCAGCCCCGGACAGGGCCACTATGGCTACACCTTC.

This clonotype has at least ten counts. The chain uses TRBV6-5 and TRBJ2-3, with D perhaps TRBD2 (7 bases). CDR1 is MNHEY, CDR2 SVGAGI, per germline. The CDR3 runs 16 residues. With 0 bases removed from V and 4 bases from J, the gap between germline ends came to 14 bases. CDR3 sequence reads: CASSYSEGGPADTQYF. CDR3 nucleotides: TGTGCCAGCAGTTACTCGGAGGGGGGGCCCGCAGATACGCAGTATTTT.

The V gene is TRBV10-3, the J gene TRBJ2-3; 10 nucleotides align to TRBD2. The junction had 5 bases not matched to a gene; V was cut back by 4 bases and J by 4 bases. Germline lookup yields CDR1 ENHRY and CDR2 SYGVKD. The CDR3 has 15 residues. The CDR3 nucleotides read TGTGCCATCAGTGTACGAGCGGGGGGGCCAGATACGCAGTATTTT. It translates to CAISVRAGGPDTQYF.

By share of the sample, this clonotype is medium-sized (0.01 to 0.1%). J is TRBJ2-7 and V is TRBV19; 8 bases are shared with TRBD1. Trimming took 8 bases from V and 2 from J; bases not matched to a gene: 5. Germline V gene sequence: CDR1 LNHDA, CDR2 SQIVND (reference sequence). This CDR3 is built from 13 residues. The CDR3 nucleotides are TGTGCCAGTTCGGACAGGGAGACCTACGAGCAGTACTTC. It yields the protein CASSDRETYEQYF. Full variable domain (outside the CDR3, taken from reference TRBV19 and TRBJ2-7): DGGITQSPKYLFRKEGQNVTLSCEQNLNHDAMYWYRQDPGQGLRLIYYSQIVNDFQKGDIAEGYSVSREKKESFPLTVTSAQKNPTAFYLCASSDRETYEQYFGPGTRLTVT.

The rearrangement links TRBV10-3 to TRBJ2-7; a weak D match, TRBD1 (6 bases). Trimming removed 2 bases at V and 3 bases at J, with 20 bases between. The CDR3 consists of 17 residues. Germline V lookup: CDR1 ENHRY, CDR2 SYGVKD. The CDR3 nucleotides read TGTGCCATCAGTGAGCCTAATTCAGGGGTTGGCCGCTACGAGCAGTACTTC. Translated, it gives CAISEPNSGVGRYEQYF.

This clonotype was picked up many times. The chain carries TRBV2 and TRBJ2-3; D not certain. V lost 6 bases, J lost 6 bases, and 13 bases lay in between. This CDR3 comprises 13 residues. Germline V gives CDR1 SNHLY, CDR2 FYNNEI. The CDR3 DNA reads as TGTGCCAGCAGGTGGAACGAGCAGGATACGCAGTATTTT. This codes for CASRWNEQDTQYF. The full variable domain, its missing parts supplied by reference TRBV2 and TRBJ2-3, is EPEVTQTPSHQVTQMGQEVILRCVPISNHLYFYWYRQILGQKVEFLVSFYNNEISEKSEIFDDQFSVERPDGSNFTLKIRSTKLEDSAMYFCASRWNEQDTQYFGPGTRLTVL.

This rearrangement joins TRBV15 to TRBJ2-7; D may match TRBD1 or TRBD2 (5 bases each). Trimming took 0 bases from V and 0 from J, leaving 9 bases between them. The CDR3 length is 15 residues. The germline V gene encodes CDR1 LNHNV and CDR2 YYDKDF (reference sequence). The CDR3 loop reads CATSRDWGSSYEQYF. For the CDR3, the DNA is TGTGCCACCAGCAGAGACTGGGGGAGCTCCTACGAGCAGTACTTC.

V gene TRBV19 combines with J gene TRBJ1-2; 7 nucleotides line up with TRBD1. After removal of 6 bases from V and 0 bases from J, the junction contained 10 bases not matched to a gene. CDR1 is LNHDA and CDR2 is SQIVND in the germline V gene (reference sequence). The CDR3 runs to 16 residues. The CDR3 DNA follows: TGTGCCAGTAGCCCGACAGGGTATGGGACTAACTATGGCTACACCTTC. Translation: CASSPTGYGTNYGYTF.

In this sample, this clonotype turned up many times. CDR3 amino acids: CATSRGTGERYEQYF. The DNA of the CDR3 is TGTGCCACCAGCAGAGGAACGGGCGAAAGGTACGAGCAGTACTTC. This chain uses TRBV15 with TRBJ2-7; D gene ambiguous. V was pared by 1 base and J by 4 bases, with 14 bases between. Germline CDR1 is LNHNV and CDR2 is YYDKDF (reference sequence). The CDR3 consists of 15 residues. Supplemented by reference TRBV15 and TRBJ2-7, the full variable domain reads DAMVIQNPRYQVTQFGKPVTLSCSQTLNHNVMYWYQQKSSQAPKLLFHYYDKDFNNEADTPDNFQSRRPNTSFCFLDIRSPGLGDTAMYLCATSRGTGERYEQYFGPGTRLTVT.

V is TRBV25-1 and J is TRBJ1-6, with 7 bases fitting TRBD1. J lost 5 bases, V lost 3 bases, and 10 bases had no gene match. CDR3 length: 17 residues. In germline, CDR1 is MGHDK, CDR2 SYGVNS. The CDR3 here is CASSDFGGTAHNSPLHF. CDR3 sequence (DNA): TGTGCCAGCAGTGACTTCGGGGGGACAGCACATAATTCACCCCTCCACTTT.

The chain employs TRBV16 and TRBJ2-7; D possibly corresponds to TRBD2 (6 bases). Near its end, the DNA agrees better with TRBJ2-1, so the J call may be wrong. CDR3 length: 13 amino acids. Germline V gives CDR1 KGHSY, CDR2 FQNENV. The CDR3 bases are TGTGCCAGCAGCCAATCGTGGGGAGGTGAGCAGTTCTTC. Its protein is CASSQSWGGEQFF.

This rearrangement joins TRBV2 to TRBJ1-2; D not certain. CDR1 is SNHLY and CDR2 is FYNNEI in the germline V gene. The CDR3 has 15 amino acids. V was clipped by 1 base and J by 2 bases, with 11 bases between them. In DNA, the CDR3 is TGTGCCAGCAGTGAAGGGCGGGAACTGAACTATGGCTACACCTTC. Translated, it gives CASSEGRELNYGYTF.

V gene TRBV10-3 combines with J gene TRBJ2-7; D possibly corresponds to TRBD2 (5 bases). This CDR3 has 11 amino acids. Per germline, CDR1 ENHRY and CDR2 SYGVKD. V was pared by 6 bases and J by 5 bases, with 8 bases between. Here the CDR3 reads CAIRELDEQYF. In DNA form, the CDR3 reads TGTGCCATCAGGGAACTAGACGAGCAGTACTTC.

V gene TRBV29-1 combines with J gene TRBJ2-7, with a tentative D call TRBD2 (7 bases). V lost 3 bases and J 2 bases, leaving 14 bases between the germline ends. The CDR3 totals 14 residues. Per germline, CDR1 SQVTM and CDR2 ANQGSEA. In nucleotides, the CDR3 is TGCAGCGTTGATGGGTGGGAGGGGGCCTACGAGCAGTACTTC. This encodes CSVDGWEGAYEQYF.

This clonotype was seen ten or more times. The chain recombines TRBV7-7 with TRBJ2-5; 14 positions agree with TRBD2. Looked up from germline, CDR1 is SSHAT and CDR2 is FNYEAQ (reference sequence). V was pared by 5 bases and J by 4 bases, with 3 bases of the junction left unmatched. The CDR3 runs 15 residues. CDR3 sequence: CASSHGTSGGETQYF. CDR3 coding DNA: TGTGCCAGCAGCCACGGGACTAGCGGGGGAGAGACCCAGTACTTC.

This clonotype was picked up many times. CDR3 bases: TGTGCCAGCAGCACCCCCGGGACAGGGGGCAAGTTCGGCGAGCAGTACTTC. Translating gives CASSTPGTGGKFGEQYF. The chain is built from TRBV7-9 and TRBJ2-7; 12 bases are shared with TRBD1. V shed 5 bases and J 6 bases; nucleotides not matched to a gene: 14. The CDR3 sequence is 17 residues long. Per germline, CDR1 SEHNR and CDR2 FQNEAQ (reference sequence).

This clonotype is categorized as medium-sized. This chain connects TRBV19 to TRBJ2-7; TRBD2 might be the D (7 bases). CDR1 is LNHDA, CDR2 SQIVND, per germline (reference sequence). CDR3 length: 15 amino acids. Deletions cut 3 bases from V and 5 bases from J, with 17 bases between. The CDR3 DNA is TGTGCCAGTAGTATTCGAGGGGGGGCGCTGGACGAGCAGTACTTC. It codes for CASSIRGGALDEQYF.